The clone carrying this T cell receptor (beta chain) was counted many times. Other DNA sequences in the same sample also yield this CDR3. TCRdb re-analyzed the PCR reads using MiXCR. The sample yields approximately 90,000 clones, roughly 8.6% seen once. Patients were all untreated before their thyroid surgery. The source of the sample is a study of metastatic and nonmetastatic thyroid tumors. This TCR was recovered from a female donor with papillary thyroid cancer or a benign thyroid nodule (not recorded which). Some clones in this sample may be carry-over from other donors' samples. The material sequenced was blood.

In DNA form, the CDR3 reads TGTGCCAGTGGGGCGACGGGCACAGATACGCAGTATTTT. Amino acids: CASGATGTDTQYF. This sequence joins TRBV6-4 and TRBJ2-3; a possible D gene is TRBD1 (5 bases). From germline, CDR1 is MRHNA and CDR2 SNTAGT. Trimming cost V 9 bases and J 1 base, with 11 bases left between them. The CDR3 spans 13 residues.